This T cell receptor gamma chain was captured by sequencing in a study of Vδ1+ human thymocytes. General study findings and limits: Thymic TRG and TRD repertoires appeared highly polyclonal.

Notes on this clone: Its target is not known.

V shed 3 bases, J shed 2 bases, and the junction held 6 bases outside the gene matches. The CDR3 extends over 15 amino acids. Per the germline V gene, CDR1 is EGSTGY and CDR2 is YDSYTSSV. Extracted RNA was reverse transcribed into cDNA. Pooled V-gene forward primers with one constant-region reverse primer generated the CDR3 amplicons by multiplex PCR. TCRdb reanalyzed the multiplex PCR reads using CATT. The table records about 23,000 gamma-chain clones, roughly 13% of them present only once. Sequences were obtained from Vdelta1+ gamma-delta thymocytes from the thymus. As for subset: FACS-sorted CD3+ TCRalphabeta- TCRVdelta1+ TCRVdelta2- thymocytes. The V call is TRGV4, the J call TRGJP2. This receptor was taken from a child under two years old who had congenital heart surgery. Written as DNA, the CDR3 is TGTGCCACCTGGGATAGAGGGAGTAGTGATTGGATCAAGACGTTT. Residues: CATWDRGSSDWIKTF.